What follows are 8 T cell receptor beta chains derived from one specimen sequenced in a study of human T cells and chemical hapten exposure. Time point in this sample: healthy volunteer bleed at 2 weeks. It was unfractionated whole blood from which total RNA was extracted. TCRdb called the RACE reads again in MiXCR, with one record for every CDR3 protein. The repertoire holds about 31,000 distinct CDR3 sequences, with about 7.7% as singletons. The sequenced sample was whole blood. These receptors were collected from a human donor in good health. Some clones in this sample may be carry-over from other donors' samples.

The chain couples TRBV20-1 to TRBJ2-4, with 9 bases identical to TRBD2. With V trimmed by 6 bases and J by 6 bases, 0 bases remained unmatched. Germline loops: CDR1 DFQATT, CDR2 SNEGSKA (reference sequence). This CDR3 is built from 11 residues. Here the CDR3 DNA reads TGCAGTGCGGGACTAGCAAACATTCAGTACTTC. Translation: CSAGLANIQYF.

This clonotype occurred many times. The chain is built from TRBV7-8 and TRBJ2-1; TRBD1 matches 10 bases. CDR3 size: 15 residues. The germline V gene encodes CDR1 SGHVS and CDR2 FQNEAQ. The V segment lost 4 bases and the J segment 7 bases; nucleotides outside the gene matches: 7. The CDR3 spells CASSSTPGQGNEQFF. DNA for the CDR3: TGTGCCAGCAGCTCCACTCCGGGACAGGGGAATGAGCAGTTCTTC. Full variable domain (remainder filled in from reference TRBV7-8 and TRBJ2-1): GAGVSQSPRYKVAKRGQDVALRCDPISGHVSLFWYQQALGQGPEFLTYFQNEAQLDKSGLPSDRFFAERPEGSVSTLKIQRTQQEDSAVYLCASSSTPGQGNEQFFGPGTRLTVL.

This clonotype was recorded many times. CDR3 amino acids: CASSLGDRRETQYF. DNA for the CDR3: TGTGCCAGCAGCTTGGGAGACAGGAGAGAGACCCAGTACTTC. The chain joins TRBV7-2 to TRBJ2-5; TRBD1 might be the D (6 bases). Per the germline V gene, CDR1 is SGHTA and CDR2 is FQGNSA. Between the trimmed V and J ends, which lost 3 bases and 4 bases, there was a span of 12 bases. The CDR3 contains 14 residues.

This clonotype showed up many times. This chain links TRBV6-5 with TRBJ2-3, with 7 nucleotides matching TRBD2. The V segment lost 6 bases and the J segment 2 bases; nucleotides outside the gene matches: 5. The CDR3 is 14 amino acids. CDR1 and CDR2 from the germline V gene are MNHEY and SVGAGI. The CDR3 region is CASRSGLVTDTQYF. Here the CDR3 DNA reads TGTGCCAGCAGATCTGGACTAGTCACAGATACGCAGTATTTT.

This chain links TRBV14 with TRBJ1-3, with D hard to call. The germline V and J ends were trimmed by 4 bases and 0 bases, with 13 bases remaining between them. The CDR3 has 16 amino acids. Germline V gene sequence: CDR1 SGHDN, CDR2 FVKESK. CDR3 residues: CASSPRGSSSGNTIYF. The CDR3, as DNA: TGTGCCAGCAGCCCTCGTGGCAGCAGCTCTGGAAACACCATATATTTT.

This clonotype appeared many times. The V gene is TRBV6-4, the J gene TRBJ2-3; 13 nucleotides match TRBD2. Germline values: CDR1 MRHNA, CDR2 SNTAGT. V dropped 2 bases and J dropped 4; count of bases not matched to a gene: 0. The CDR3 length is 15 residues. CDR3 nucleotide sequence: TGTGCCAGCAGTGACGGGACTAGCGGGGCAGATACGCAGTATTTT. Protein sequence: CASSDGTSGADTQYF.

The J gene is TRBJ1-2, the V gene TRBV7-9, with TRBD1 matching 12 bases. Losses at the gene ends were 8 bases for V and 5 bases for J; bases not matched to a gene: 6. The germline V gene encodes CDR1 SEHNR and CDR2 FQNEAQ (reference sequence). This CDR3 comprises 14 residues. CDR3 residues: CASAPGQGAYGYTF. DNA for the CDR3: TGTGCCAGCGCGCCGGGACAGGGGGCTTATGGCTACACCTTC.

This CDR3 is CASSPQGFSGANVLTF. CDR3 DNA: TGTGCCAGCTCACCACAAGGCTTCTCTGGGGCCAACGTCCTGACTTTC. This chain links TRBV18 with TRBJ2-6; D is ambiguous. The CDR3 covers 16 residues. CDR1 is KGHSH, CDR2 LQKENI, per germline. V was shortened by 1 base and J by 0 bases, with 7 bases between the two germline ends. The full variable domain, completed using reference TRBV18 and TRBJ2-6, is NAGVMQNPRHLVRRRGQEARLRCSPMKGHSHVYWYRQLPEEGLKFMVYLQKENIIDESGMPKERFSAEFPKEGPSILRIQQVVRGDSAAYFCASSPQGFSGANVLTFGAGSRLTVL.